A selection of T cell receptor beta chains follows, all from one sample in a study of CD8 T cells in Susac syndrome. TCRdb independently ran MiXCR on the immunoSEQ multiplex PCR reads; one entry per CDR3 protein. The data hold under 150,000 distinct CDR3 sequences, with around 80% observed a single time. Sequenced material: CD8+ T cells from PBMCs. The receptors stem from a human donor with multiple sclerosis. CDR3s include the opening cysteine and the closing phenylalanine or tryptophan. The order of the fields is D gene, V gene, clone size, J gene, CDR3 DNA, CDR3 protein. The D gene is left open where the match is weak. Rows may omit the clone size; those that give it use once, few, many or a size class.

.,TRBV4-1,.,TRBJ2-1,TGCGCCAGCAGCCAGGGCGGCGCAGGCTCCTACAATGAGCAGTTCTTC,CASSQGGAGSYNEQFF
.,TRBV30,.,TRBJ1-3,TGTGCCTGGAGTCAGGGGCCCCCCGGAAACACCATATATTTT,CAWSQGPPGNTIYF
TRBD1,TRBV19,.,TRBJ2-4,TGTGCCAGTAGTCCCCCGGACAGGGGGTCCTCCAAAAACATTCAGTACTTC,CASSPPDRGSSKNIQYF
.,TRBV10-2,.,TRBJ1-2,TGCGCCAGCAGTGAGTCAAGGGGACATGGCTACACCTTC,CASSESRGHGYTF
.,TRBV7-6,.,TRBJ2-1,TGTGCCAGCAGCTTAGCTTTACCGTGGGAGCAGTTCTTC,CASSLALPWEQFF
.,TRBV20-1,few,TRBJ1-2,TGCAGTGCTAAGGCCATACTGGGAGGCTATGGCTACACCTTC,CSAKAILGGYGYTF
.,TRBV30,few,TRBJ1-1,TGTGCCTGGATTGGGGGGGGGAACACTGAAGCTTTCTTT,CAWIGGGNTEAFF
.,TRBV7-8,.,TRBJ2-7,TGTGCCAGCAGCTTACCCCAATACGAGCAGTACTTC,CASSLPQYEQYF
.,TRBV19,.,TRBJ2-5,TGTGCCAGTAGTATAACCCCGGGCAGGGGCCAAGAGACCCAGTACTTC,CASSITPGRGQETQYF
.,TRBV11-2,few,TRBJ1-1,TGTGCCAGCAGCTGGGGGAAGACTGAAGCTTTCTTT,CASSWGKTEAFF
.,TRBV19,few,TRBJ2-3,TGTGCCAGTAGTATTTTAGGGGATACGCAGTATTTT,CASSILGDTQYF
.,TRBV11-2,.,TRBJ1-2,TGTGCCAGCAGCTTAGGTGGCACCTGGGGCTATGGCTACACCTTC,CASSLGGTWGYGYTF
.,TRBV27,.,TRBJ2-1,TGTGCCAGCAGTTTACCCGGGACCTACAATGAGCAGTTCTTC,CASSLPGTYNEQFF
TRBD2,TRBV13,few,TRBJ2-1,TGTGCCAGCAGAAAGACTAGCGGCGTCTACAATGAGCAGTTCTTC,CASRKTSGVYNEQFF
.,TRBV11-2,.,TRBJ2-4,TGTGCCAGCAGCCCACTAGTAACGACCAAAAACATTCAGTACTTC,CASSPLVTTKNIQYF
.,TRBV12-3/TRBV12-4,.,TRBJ2-7,TGTGCCAGCAGTCCGGACGCGCCTCCGGCCTACGAGCAGTACTTC,CASSPDAPPAYEQYF
TRBD1,TRBV7-3,few,TRBJ1-2,TGTGCCAGCAGCTTCCGACAGGGAGGGATGGATGGCTACACCTTC,CASSFRQGGMDGYTF
.,TRBV11-2,few,TRBJ2-4,TGTGCCAGCAGCTTAATCGAAAACCCCAAAAACATTCAGTACTTC,CASSLIENPKNIQYF
TRBD2,TRBV4-1,once,TRBJ2-1,TGCGCCAGCAGCCAAGTGGCTAGCGGGGGGCCTAAGTTCTTC,CASSQVASGGPKFF
TRBD2,TRBV6-5,.,TRBJ2-3,TGTGCCAGCAGTTACTCGATAGGGACGGGTAGCGGGGGCACAGATACGCAGTATTTT,CASSYSIGTGSGGTDTQYF
.,TRBV5-1,once,TRBJ2-7,TGCGCCAGCAAGGGACCGTCAATAGGCGAGCAGTACTTC,CASKGPSIGEQYF
.,TRBV7-2,.,TRBJ2-1,TGTGCCAGCAGCTTAGGCGGGTTTGTGGATGAGCAGTTCTTC,CASSLGGFVDEQFF
.,TRBV4-1,.,TRBJ2-5,TGCGCCAGCAGCCACGACAGGAGCCCTTTAAAAGAGACCCAGTACTTC,CASSHDRSPLKETQYF
.,TRBV19,.,TRBJ2-5,TGTGCCAGTAGTAACGACGGGGAGGAGACCCAGTACTTC,CASSNDGEETQYF
TRBD2,TRBV3-1,.,TRBJ2-3,TGTGCCAGCAGCCAAGATTCGGGGTCTAGCGGGAGTGTTGACACAGATACGCAGTATTTT,CASSQDSGSSGSVDTDTQYF
TRBD1,TRBV30,.,TRBJ2-7,TGTGCCTGGAATGGTCGGGACAGGGTCGACGAGCAGTACTTC,CAWNGRDRVDEQYF
.,TRBV4-3,few,TRBJ2-2,TGCGCCAGCAGCCAAGTTGGAGCGAACAGAGAGGAGGGGGAGCTGTTTTTT,CASSQVGANREEGELFF
.,TRBV19,.,TRBJ1-1,TGTGCCAGTAGTATAAGGGACCGGCTGAACACTGAAGCTTTCTTT,CASSIRDRLNTEAFF
.,TRBV29-1,.,TRBJ1-2,TGCAGCGTTGAAGGTGCAGGCTTGGCTGGCTACACCTTC,CSVEGAGLAGYTF
.,TRBV2,.,TRBJ2-6,TGTGCCAGCAGTGGAGAATCCGGGGGCGCGGCCGGGGCCAACGTCCTGACTTTC,CASSGESGGAAGANVLTF
.,TRBV7-9,.,TRBJ2-7,TGTGCCAGCAGCTTCCTAGCCGCCTACGAGCAGTACTTC,CASSFLAAYEQYF
TRBD2,TRBV4-2,few,TRBJ2-1,TGTGCCAGCAGCCAAGAGTGGAGCGGGGGGCCCTACAATGAGCAGTTCTTC,CASSQEWSGGPYNEQFF
.,TRBV19,.,TRBJ1-2,TGTGCCAGTACTAATCGGTTAGATCATGGCTACACCTTC,CASTNRLDHGYTF
TRBD1,TRBV5-1,.,TRBJ2-7,TGCGCCAGCAGCTTGGGGACAGGATCGCCTAGCGAGCAGTACTTC,CASSLGTGSPSEQYF
TRBD1,TRBV5-1,few,TRBJ1-1,TGCGCCAGCAGCTTTTCCGGGACAGGGGTAGTTGCGTGGAACACTGAAGCTTTCTTT,CASSFSGTGVVAWNTEAFF
TRBD1,TRBV12-3/TRBV12-4,.,TRBJ1-5,TGTGCCAGCAGCCCCGACAGGGGGCCTCAGCCCCAGCATTTT,CASSPDRGPQPQHF
.,TRBV10-3,.,TRBJ1-6,TGTGCCATCAGTGATGGGGGGGGCTCACCCCTCCACTTT,CAISDGGGSPLHF
.,TRBV11-3,.,TRBJ1-1,TGTGCCAGCAGCTTACACGACAATGAAGCTTTCTTT,CASSLHDNEAFF
.,TRBV27,.,TRBJ2-1,TGTGCCAGCACCCCCGGTGGCACCCAAGCGTACAATGAGCAGTTCTTC,CASTPGGTQAYNEQFF
.,TRBV18,.,TRBJ1-5,TGTGCCAGCTCAACCTATAGCAATCAGCCCCAGCATTTT,CASSTYSNQPQHF
TRBD2,TRBV7-9,.,TRBJ2-2,TGTGCCAGCAGTTCGGGACTAGCGGGAGAGGCCGGGGAGCTGTTTTTT,CASSSGLAGEAGELFF
.,TRBV4-1,.,TRBJ2-1,TGCGCCAGCAGCCAAGTCCCAGGGGGGGCCAATGAGCAGTTCTTC,CASSQVPGGANEQFF
.,TRBV29-1,.,TRBJ2-2,TGCAGCGCCGGGGTCTCCAGGGCCGGGGAGCTGTTTTTT,CSAGVSRAGELFF
.,TRBV6-1,.,TRBJ2-7,TGTGCCAGCAGTCCTCCTGACAGGCAAAATACCTACGAGCAGTACTTC,CASSPPDRQNTYEQYF
.,TRBV7-8,.,TRBJ2-1,TGTGCCAGCAGGCCTTGGAGGGGCTTCTCCTACAATGAGCAGTTCTTC,CASRPWRGFSYNEQFF
TRBD2,TRBV19,.,TRBJ2-3,TGTGCCAGTATGAGGACAGCGCTAGCGGGAAGCCCTGGGGATACGCAGTATTTT,CASMRTALAGSPGDTQYF
.,TRBV6-1,.,TRBJ2-7,TGTGCCAGCGGGGGGCCCTACGAGCAGTACTTC,CASGGPYEQYF
TRBD2,TRBV19,once,TRBJ2-1,TGTGCCAGTAGCATTTCCCACGGGCGGGGGGCCCACAATGAGCAGTTCTTC,CASSISHGRGAHNEQFF
.,TRBV20-1,.,TRBJ1-2,TGCAGTGCTAGGGTTTCCTCTCGTGATGGCTACACCTTC,CSARVSSRDGYTF
.,TRBV27,.,TRBJ1-5,TGTGCCAGCAGTTTAGGGCCAGCGACGACTAATCAGCCCCAGCATTTT,CASSLGPATTNQPQHF
TRBD1,TRBV4-1,.,TRBJ1-1,TGCGCCAGCAGTTTGTGGACAGGGGCTGAAGCTTTCTTT,CASSLWTGAEAFF
TRBD1,TRBV11-2,few,TRBJ2-7,TGTGCCAGCAGCTTAGGTCCTGGACAGGGCGTGACGCAGTACTTC,CASSLGPGQGVTQYF
.,TRBV27,.,TRBJ1-4,TGTGCCAGCAGTCTCCTAGGGGGGGAAAAACTGTTTTTT,CASSLLGGEKLFF
TRBD2,TRBV19,.,TRBJ2-2,TGTGCCAGTAGTATAAATGTTGGCGGGAGACGGGGCGGGGAGCTGTTTTTT,CASSINVGGRRGGELFF
TRBD2,TRBV4-1,.,TRBJ2-2,TGCGCCAGCAGCCACCGACTAGCGGGAGACACCGGGGAGCTGTTTTTT,CASSHRLAGDTGELFF
TRBD2,TRBV10-3,.,TRBJ2-2,TGTGCCATCAGTGACCCGGGACTACCCAACACCGGGGAGCTGTTTTTT,CAISDPGLPNTGELFF
.,TRBV28,.,TRBJ2-5,TGTGCCAGCAGTATGGGGGGACAAGAGACCCAGTACTTC,CASSMGGQETQYF